Detailed here is one T cell receptor beta chain. The sample comes from a study of blood T cell repertoires in COVID-19. From germline, CDR1 is ENHRY and CDR2 SYGVKD. The CDR3 loop spans 15 amino acids. V dropped 3 bases and J dropped 12 bases, with 18 bases sitting between them. Here immunoSEQ multiplex PCR was the method, and the copy in TCRdb shows in-frame clones only, minus some. The repertoire holds around 210,000 clones, with 85% as singletons. The sequenced sample consisted of peripheral blood. The genes are TRBV10-3 and TRBJ1-6; D gene uncertain. The clonotype originates from a man aged 45-65 years with COVID-19, enrolled during active disease. The CDR3 region is CAISDGGPGNIPLHF. Written as DNA, the CDR3 is TGTGCCATCAGTGACGGAGGGCCAGGTAATATACCCCTCCACTTT.